Only one count was recorded for the clone carrying this TCR beta chain. Its target is not known. Profiled with immunoSEQ multiplex PCR; TCRdb holds only in-frame clones, not every one. The data hold approximately 71,000 clones, with roughly nine tenths observed a single time. This specimen comes from a study of cytomegalovirus exposure and HLA in healthy donors. Study information: The 100 to 150 validation repertoires matched the approximately 700 first-cohort repertoires in platform, a later analysis reported.

Whole-study results and caveats: Subsequent analysis showed first-cohort TCR clusters tending to co-occur in 120 validation repertoires.

Looked up from germline, CDR1 is KGHSH and CDR2 is LQKENI. V lost 1 base and J 2 bases, leaving 9 bases between the germline ends. The CDR3 has 14 amino acids. V and J are TRBV18 and TRBJ2-7, with a weak D call TRBD1 (6 bases). The clonotype was recovered from a young man in good health and CMV-seronegative. Input material: PBMCs. CDR3 DNA sequence: TGTGCCAGCTCACCACAACAGGGAGCCTACGAGCAGTACTTC. As protein: CASSPQQGAYEQYF.